Given below is one TCR beta chain in context. This record belongs to a study of blood T cell repertoires in COVID-19. Study-wide context: From the United States, Italy and Spain came samples of acute and convalescent COVID-19. In each case, the material was cDNA or gDNA derived from T cells, B-cell-depleted T cells, or PBMCs.

Study processing details: By means of reference gene primer amplification, nucleated cell counts were estimated. The table came from immunoSEQ multiplex PCR; TCRdb's copy has only in-frame clones and leaves some out. From that table come the V and J calls and clone size; the DNA was used to work out D and trimming. The table lists 85,000 to 95,000 clones, around 88% of them singletons. This CDR3 is 12 amino acids long. Per the germline V gene, CDR1 is MDHEN and CDR2 is SYDVKM. V lost 8 bases, J lost 6 bases, and 3 bases stayed unmatched. The TCR was taken from a man between 60 and 75 years old with acute or convalescent COVID-19. Sequencing was done on a sample of peripheral blood. The chain carries TRBV28 and TRBJ1-4, with 7 bases aligning to TRBD1. CDR3 nucleotide sequence: TGTGCCAGCGGGGGACAGTATGAAAAACTGTTTTTT. Translating it yields CASGGQYEKLFF.